The sequence of this T cell receptor beta chain was determined in a study of blood T cell repertoires in COVID-19. Here immunoSEQ multiplex PCR was the method, and the copy in TCRdb shows in-frame clones only, minus some. The repertoire includes about 210,000 clones, around 86% of them detected once, and around 7% sits in the top ten. CDR1 LNHDA and CDR2 SQIVND come from the germline V gene (reference sequence). The CDR3 has 16 residues. Trimming took off 4 bases at V and 2 bases at J, with 17 bases between the two ends. Sequencing used PBMCs or T cells enriched from blood (not recorded which). This sequence was found in a man aged 25 to 40 in a cohort exposed to, infected with or recovered from COVID-19 (not recorded which). This chain joins TRBV19 and TRBJ1-2; D unresolved. This CDR3 is CASSTNQAGGNYGYTF. The CDR3 DNA reads TGTGCCAGTAGTACAAACCAGGCGGGCGGAAACTATGGCTACACCTTC.